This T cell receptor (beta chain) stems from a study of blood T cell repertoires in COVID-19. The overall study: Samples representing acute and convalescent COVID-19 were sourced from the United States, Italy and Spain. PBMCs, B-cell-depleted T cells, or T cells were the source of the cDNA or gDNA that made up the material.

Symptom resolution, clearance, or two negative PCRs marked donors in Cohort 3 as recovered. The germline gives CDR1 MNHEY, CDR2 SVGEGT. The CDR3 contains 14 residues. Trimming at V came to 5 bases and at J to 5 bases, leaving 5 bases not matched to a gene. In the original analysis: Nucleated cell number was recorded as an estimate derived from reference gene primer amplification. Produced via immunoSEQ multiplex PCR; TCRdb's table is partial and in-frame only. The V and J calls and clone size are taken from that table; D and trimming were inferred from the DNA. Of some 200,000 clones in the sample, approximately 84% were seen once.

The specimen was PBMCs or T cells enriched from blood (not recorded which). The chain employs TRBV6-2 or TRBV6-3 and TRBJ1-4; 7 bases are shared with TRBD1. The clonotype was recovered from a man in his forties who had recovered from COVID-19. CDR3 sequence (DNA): TGTGCCAGCAGTCGGACAGGACGGAATGAAAAACTGTTTTTT. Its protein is CASSRTGRNEKLFF.